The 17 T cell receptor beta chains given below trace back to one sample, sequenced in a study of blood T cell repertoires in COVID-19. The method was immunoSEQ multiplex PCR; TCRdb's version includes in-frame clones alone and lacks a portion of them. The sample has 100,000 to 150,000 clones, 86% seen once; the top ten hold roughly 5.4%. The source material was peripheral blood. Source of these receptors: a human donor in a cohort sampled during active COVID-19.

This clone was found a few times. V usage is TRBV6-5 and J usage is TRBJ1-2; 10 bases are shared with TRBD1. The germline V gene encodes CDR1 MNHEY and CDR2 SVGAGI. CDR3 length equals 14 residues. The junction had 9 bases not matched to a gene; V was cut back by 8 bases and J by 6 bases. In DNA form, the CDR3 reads TGTGCCAGCGGAACGGGACAGGGGAACAATGGCTACACCTTC. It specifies CASGTGQGNNGYTF.

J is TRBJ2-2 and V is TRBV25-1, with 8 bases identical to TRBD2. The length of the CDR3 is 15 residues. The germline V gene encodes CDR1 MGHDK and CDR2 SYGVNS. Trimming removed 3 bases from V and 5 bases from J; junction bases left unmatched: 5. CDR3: CASSDSSSGTGELFF. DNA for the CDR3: TGTGCCAGCAGTGACTCTTCTAGCGGGACCGGGGAGCTGTTTTTT.

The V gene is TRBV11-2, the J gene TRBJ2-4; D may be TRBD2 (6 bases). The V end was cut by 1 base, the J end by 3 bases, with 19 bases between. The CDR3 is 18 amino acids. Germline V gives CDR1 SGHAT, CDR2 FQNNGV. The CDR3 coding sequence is TGTGCCAGCAGCTTAGCGCAGGGTGGGGGGTATGGCAAAAACATTCAGTACTTC. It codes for CASSLAQGGGYGKNIQYF.

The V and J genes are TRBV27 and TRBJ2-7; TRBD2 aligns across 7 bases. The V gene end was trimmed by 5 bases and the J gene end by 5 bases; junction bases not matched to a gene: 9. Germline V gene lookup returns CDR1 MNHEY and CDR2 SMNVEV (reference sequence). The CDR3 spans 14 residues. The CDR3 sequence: CASSHPGLSHEQYF. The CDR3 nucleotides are TGTGCCAGCAGTCATCCGGGACTAAGCCACGAGCAGTACTTC.

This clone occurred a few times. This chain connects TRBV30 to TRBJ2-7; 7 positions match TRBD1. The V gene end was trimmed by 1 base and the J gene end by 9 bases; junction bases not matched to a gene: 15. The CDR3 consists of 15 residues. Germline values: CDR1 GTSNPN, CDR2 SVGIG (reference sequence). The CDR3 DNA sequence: TGTGCCTGGAGTGCAGGGGGTCGCACCGGTTTTCCGCAGTACTTC. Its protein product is CAWSAGGRTGFPQYF. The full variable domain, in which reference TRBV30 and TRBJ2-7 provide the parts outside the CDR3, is SQTIHQWPATLVQPVGSPLSLECTVEGTSNPNLYWYRQAAGRGLQLLFYSVGIGQISSEVPQNLSASRPQDRQFILSSKKLLLSDSGFYLCAWSAGGRTGFPQYFGPGTRLTVT.

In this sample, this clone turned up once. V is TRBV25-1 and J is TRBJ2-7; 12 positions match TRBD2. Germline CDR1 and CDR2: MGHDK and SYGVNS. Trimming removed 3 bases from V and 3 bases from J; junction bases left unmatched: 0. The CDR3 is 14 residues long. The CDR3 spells CASSEGLAGYEQYF. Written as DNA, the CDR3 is TGTGCCAGCAGTGAGGGACTAGCGGGCTACGAGCAGTACTTC.

For the CDR3, the DNA is TGCGCCAGCAGCCAACATCCGACAGGGGGCCTGCAAGAGACCCAGTACTTC. Its protein product is CASSQHPTGGLQETQYF. V is TRBV4-3 and J is TRBJ2-5; TRBD1 matches 10 bases. The V gene end was trimmed by 2 bases and the J gene end by 2 bases; junction bases not matched to a gene: 8. The germline gives CDR1 LGHNA, CDR2 YSLEER. The CDR3 is 17 residues long.

The CDR3 loop reads CASSTSGTGTYEQYF. The CDR3 DNA sequence: TGTGCCAGCAGTACCTCCGGGACAGGGACCTACGAGCAGTACTTC. J is TRBJ2-7 and V is TRBV27, with 9 bases fitting TRBD1. The CDR3 is 15 amino acids. CDR1 MNHEY and CDR2 SMNVEV come from the germline V gene (reference sequence). V shed 5 bases and J 2 bases; nucleotides not matched to a gene: 7.

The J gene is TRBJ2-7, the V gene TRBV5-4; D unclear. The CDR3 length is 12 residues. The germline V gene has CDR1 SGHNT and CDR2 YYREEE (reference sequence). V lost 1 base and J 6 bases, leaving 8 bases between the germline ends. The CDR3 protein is CASSLYTFEQYF. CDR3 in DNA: TGTGCCAGCAGCTTGTACACCTTCGAGCAGTACTTC. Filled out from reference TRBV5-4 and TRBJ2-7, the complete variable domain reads ETGVTQSPTHLIKTRGQQVTLRCSSQSGHNTVSWYQQALGQGPQFIFQYYREEENGRGNFPPRFSGLQFPNYSSELNVNALELDDSALYLCASSLYTFEQYFGPGTRLTVT.

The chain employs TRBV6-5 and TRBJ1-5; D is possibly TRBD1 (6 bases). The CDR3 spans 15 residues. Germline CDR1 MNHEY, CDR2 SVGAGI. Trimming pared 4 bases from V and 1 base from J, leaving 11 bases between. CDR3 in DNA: TGTGCCAGCAGTTTCGCAGGGGCAAGCAATCAGCCCCAGCATTTT. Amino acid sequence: CASSFAGASNQPQHF.

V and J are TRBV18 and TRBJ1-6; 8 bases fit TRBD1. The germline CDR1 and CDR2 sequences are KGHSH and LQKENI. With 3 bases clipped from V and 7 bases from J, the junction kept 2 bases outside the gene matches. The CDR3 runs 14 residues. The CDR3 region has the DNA TGTGCCAGCTCACCCGACAGGGGAAATTCACCCCTCCACTTT. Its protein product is CASSPDRGNSPLHF.

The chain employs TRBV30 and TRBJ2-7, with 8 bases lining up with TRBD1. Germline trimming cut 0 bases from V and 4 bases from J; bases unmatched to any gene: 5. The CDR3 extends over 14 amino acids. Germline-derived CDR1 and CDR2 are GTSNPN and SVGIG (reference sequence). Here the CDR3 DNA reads TGTGCCTGGAGTGTGACAGGGGCGAGATACGAGCAGTACTTC. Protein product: CAWSVTGARYEQYF.

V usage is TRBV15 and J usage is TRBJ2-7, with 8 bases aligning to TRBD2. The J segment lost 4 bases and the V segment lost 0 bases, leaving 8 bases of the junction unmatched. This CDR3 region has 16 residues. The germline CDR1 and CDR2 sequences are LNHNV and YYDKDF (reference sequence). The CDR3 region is CATSRDRGSGTYEQYF. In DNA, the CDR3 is TGTGCCACCAGCAGAGATCGTGGTAGCGGGACTTACGAGCAGTACTTC.

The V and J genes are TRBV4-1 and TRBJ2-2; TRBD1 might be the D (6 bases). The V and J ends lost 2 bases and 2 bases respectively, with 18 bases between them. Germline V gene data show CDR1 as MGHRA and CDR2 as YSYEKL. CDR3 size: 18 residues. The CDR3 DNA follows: TGCGCCAGCAGCCAAAAGCGGACAGACAGCTTAAACACCGGGGAGCTGTTTTTT. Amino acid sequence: CASSQKRTDSLNTGELFF.

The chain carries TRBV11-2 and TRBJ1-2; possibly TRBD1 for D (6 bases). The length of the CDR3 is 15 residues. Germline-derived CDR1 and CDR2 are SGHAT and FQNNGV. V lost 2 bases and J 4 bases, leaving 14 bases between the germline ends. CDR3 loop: CASSLQGGMSYGYTF. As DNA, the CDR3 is TGTGCCAGCAGCTTACAAGGGGGAATGAGCTATGGCTACACCTTC.

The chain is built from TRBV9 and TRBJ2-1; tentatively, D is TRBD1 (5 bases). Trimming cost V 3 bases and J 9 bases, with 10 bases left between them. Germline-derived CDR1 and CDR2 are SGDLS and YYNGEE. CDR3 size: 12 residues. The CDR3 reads CASSERQGEQFF. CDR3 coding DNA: TGTGCCAGCAGCGAGAGGCAGGGTGAGCAGTTCTTC.

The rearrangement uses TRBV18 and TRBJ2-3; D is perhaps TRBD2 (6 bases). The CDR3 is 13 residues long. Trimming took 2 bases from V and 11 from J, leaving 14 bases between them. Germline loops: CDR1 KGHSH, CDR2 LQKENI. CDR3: CASSPTVLGGQYF. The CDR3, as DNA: TGTGCCAGCTCACCAACGGTCCTGGGAGGGCAGTATTTT.